This T cell receptor (beta chain) derives from a study of response to subunit inactivated influenza vaccine. TCRdb independently ran MiXCR on the RT-PCR reads; one entry per CDR3 protein. The sample contains hundreds of thousands of distinct CDR3 sequences, around 11% of which appear only once. Germline CDR1 reads LGHNA; CDR2 reads YSLEER. The length of the CDR3 is 14 residues. Trimming took off 1 base at V and 5 bases at J, with 9 bases between the two ends. This clonotype has a handful of counts. The same specimen was also included in a second study, on T cells expressing NK-cell markers. That study adds: Production of TCR beta cDNA relied on 5'RACE template switching with UMIs. CD3+CD56+NKG2C+, CD3+CD56+NKG2C- and CD3+CD56-NKG2C+ T cells, once sorted, supplied the TCR beta repertoires. Dominant NKG2C+ clonotypes in 6 or 7 donors made up about 1.0-7.0% of CD8+ T cells. These clonotypes also led the CD3+CD56-NKG2C+ fraction in a few donors. HCMV specificity of the expanded NKG2C+ T cell clones was not established.

This specimen consisted of PBMCs from blood, obtained on the day of vaccination. The rearrangement links TRBV4-3 to TRBJ2-1; D call uncertain. The TCR sequence derives from a man in his forties or fifties who received an inactivated influenza vaccine. The CDR3 region has the DNA TGCGCCAGCAGCCAAGGAGGACCAAACAATGAGCAGTTCTTC. Its protein is CASSQGGPNNEQFF.